This TCR beta chain derives from a study of breast tumors, draining lymph nodes, adjacent tissues. Points from the study as a whole: The lymph node origin of tumor T cells was framed as consistent with a hypothesis, not demonstrated. The data were judged consistent with most tumor T cells coming from lymph node and expanding in tumor. Tumor TCR diversity was below lymph nodes but above nontumor tissue.

TCRdb independently ran MiXCR on the multiplex PCR reads; one entry per CDR3 protein. This table has fewer than 300,000 distinct CDR3 sequences, roughly 32% appearing once. Axillary draining lymph nodes of breast cancer patients supplied the node samples. A word on this clonotype: No antigen is known for it.

Trimming removed 5 bases from V and 7 bases from J; junction bases left unmatched: 2. Germline lookup yields CDR1 SGHDT and CDR2 YYEEEE. The CDR3 is 13 amino acids. The sequenced sample consisted of axillary lymph node tissue. V usage is TRBV5-6 and J usage is TRBJ1-6; 8 bases agree with TRBD1. The sequence was obtained from a female donor with breast cancer. Some clones in this sample may be carry-over from other donors' samples. CDR3 sequence reads: CASRRQGNSPLHF. CDR3 DNA: TGTGCCAGCAGAAGACAGGGGAATTCACCCCTCCACTTT.